The clone carrying this T cell receptor beta chain appeared many times. Antigen: not known. This specimen comes from a study of metastatic and nonmetastatic thyroid tumors. Across the whole study: The study looked at repertoires side by side in blood and in tumor or nodule tissue from malignant and benign thyroid patients. Study observations and caveats: For both blood and tumor, malignant thyroid tumors reportedly showed significantly higher TCR beta diversity than benign nodules did.

No treatment of any kind had been given to any patient before thyroid surgery. Trimming cost V 0 bases and J 4 bases; bases outside gene matches: 3. There are 15 residues in the CDR3. Germline CDR1 DFQATT, CDR2 SNEGSKA (reference sequence). Authors' methods: Between-group CDR3 differences, defined by clinicopathological status, yielded a distant-metastasis classifier for papillary thyroid cancer. MiXCR reprocessed the PCR reads for TCRdb. These V and J calls derive from TCRdb rather than the authors' analysis. This table holds tens of thousands of clones, approximately 24% found once. The TCR comes from a male donor with papillary thyroid cancer or a benign thyroid nodule (not recorded which). Some clones in this sample may be carry-over from other donors' samples. The chain couples TRBV20-1 to TRBJ2-1, with 10 nucleotides matching TRBD2. The sequencing sample was made of blood. In DNA form, the CDR3 reads TGCAGTGCTAGAGATGGGACTAGCGAGTACAATGAGCAGTTCTTC. Amino acids: CSARDGTSEYNEQFF.